This T cell receptor beta chain stems from a study of coeliac disease. CDR3 length: 12 residues. The germline CDR1 and CDR2 sequences are SGHRS and YFSETQ. V lost 4 bases and J 6 bases, leaving 7 bases between the germline ends. TCRdb's table, derived via immunoSEQ multiplex PCR, lists solely in-frame clones and lacks some. This sample has approximately 7,400 clones; 63% occur once, and the top ten carry roughly 3.2%. Cells were frozen in aliquots of around 490,000, and one aliquot per fraction was sequenced. This clone was observed a handful of times. The clonotype was recovered from a woman aged 55-69 years with active celiac disease. The sequencing sample was made of lamina propria lymphocytes from the gut. The chain uses TRBV5-1 and TRBJ2-2; tentatively, D is TRBD1 (5 bases). CDR3 in amino acids: CASSPTAGELFF. As DNA, the CDR3 is TGCGCCAGCAGCCCGACAGCCGGGGAGCTGTTTTTT.